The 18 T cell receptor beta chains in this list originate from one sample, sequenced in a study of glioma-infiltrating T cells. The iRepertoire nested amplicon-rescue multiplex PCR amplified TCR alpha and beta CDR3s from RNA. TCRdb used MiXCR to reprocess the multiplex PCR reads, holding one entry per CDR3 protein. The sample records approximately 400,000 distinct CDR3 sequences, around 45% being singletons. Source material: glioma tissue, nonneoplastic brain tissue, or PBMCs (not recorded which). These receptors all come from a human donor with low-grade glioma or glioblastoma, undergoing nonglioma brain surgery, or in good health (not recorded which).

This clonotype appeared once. The CDR3 region is CASSLGGTSALNEQFF. The CDR3 nucleotides are TGTGCCAGCAGCTTAGGTGGGACTAGCGCCTTAAATGAGCAGTTCTTC. The V gene is TRBV5-4, the J gene TRBJ2-1, with 10 bases aligning to TRBD2. CDR1 and CDR2 from the germline V gene are SGHNT and YYREEE (reference sequence). The CDR3 length is 16 residues. J was trimmed by 7 bases and V by 2 bases; bases with no gene match: 9.

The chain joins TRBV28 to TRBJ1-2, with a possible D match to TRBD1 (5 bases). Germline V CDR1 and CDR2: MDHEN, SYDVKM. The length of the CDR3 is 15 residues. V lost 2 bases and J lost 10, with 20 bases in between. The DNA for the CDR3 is TGTGCCAGCAGTTTAGAAGGGGTTGGGACCTATAACTACACCTTC. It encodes CASSLEGVGTYNYTF.

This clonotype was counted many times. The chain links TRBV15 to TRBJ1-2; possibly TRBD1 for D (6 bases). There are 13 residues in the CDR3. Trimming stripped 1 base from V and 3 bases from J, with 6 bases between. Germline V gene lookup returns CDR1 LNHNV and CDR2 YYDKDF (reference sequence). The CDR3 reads CATSRGQDYGYTF. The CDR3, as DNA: TGTGCCACCAGCAGAGGACAGGACTATGGCTACACCTTC.

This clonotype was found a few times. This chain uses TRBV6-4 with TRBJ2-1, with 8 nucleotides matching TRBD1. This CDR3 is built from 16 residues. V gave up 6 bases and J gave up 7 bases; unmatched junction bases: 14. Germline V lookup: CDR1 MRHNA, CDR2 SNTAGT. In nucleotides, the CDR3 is TGTGCCAGCAGACCTCCCCGGGACAGGAGAGGGAATGAGCAGTTCTTC. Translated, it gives CASRPPRDRRGNEQFF.

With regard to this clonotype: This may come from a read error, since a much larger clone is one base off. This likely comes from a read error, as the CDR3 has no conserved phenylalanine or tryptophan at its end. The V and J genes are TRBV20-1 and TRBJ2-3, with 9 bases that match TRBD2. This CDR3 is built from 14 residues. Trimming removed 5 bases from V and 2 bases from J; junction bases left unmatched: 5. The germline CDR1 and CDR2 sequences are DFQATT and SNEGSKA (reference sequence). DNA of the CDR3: TGCAGTGCTTTACTAGCGGGCGACACAGATACGCAGTATCTT. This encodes CSALLAGDTDTQYL.

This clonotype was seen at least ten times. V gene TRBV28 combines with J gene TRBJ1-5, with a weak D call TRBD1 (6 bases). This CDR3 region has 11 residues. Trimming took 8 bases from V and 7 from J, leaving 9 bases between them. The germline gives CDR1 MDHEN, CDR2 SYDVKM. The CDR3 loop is CASAGEQPQHF. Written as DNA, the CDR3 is TGTGCCAGCGCAGGGGAACAGCCCCAGCATTTT.

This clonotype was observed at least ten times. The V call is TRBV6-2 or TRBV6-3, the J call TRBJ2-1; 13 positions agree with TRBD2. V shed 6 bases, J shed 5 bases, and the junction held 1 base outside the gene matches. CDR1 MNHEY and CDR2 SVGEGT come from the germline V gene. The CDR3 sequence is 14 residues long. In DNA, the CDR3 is TGTGCCAGCAGCGGGACTAGCGGGGACAATGAGCAGTTCTTC. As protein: CASSGTSGDNEQFF.

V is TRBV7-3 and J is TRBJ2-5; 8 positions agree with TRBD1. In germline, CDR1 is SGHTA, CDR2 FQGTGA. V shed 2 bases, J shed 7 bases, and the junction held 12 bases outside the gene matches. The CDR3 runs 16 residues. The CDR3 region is CASSLFDRGSGGTQYF. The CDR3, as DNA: TGTGCCAGCAGCTTATTCGACAGGGGCTCAGGGGGGACCCAGTACTTC.

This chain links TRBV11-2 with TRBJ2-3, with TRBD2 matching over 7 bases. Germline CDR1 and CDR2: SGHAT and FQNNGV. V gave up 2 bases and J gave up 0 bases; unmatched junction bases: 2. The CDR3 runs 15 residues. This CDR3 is CASSLLAESTDTQYF. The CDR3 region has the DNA TGTGCCAGCAGCTTACTAGCGGAAAGCACAGATACGCAGTATTTT.

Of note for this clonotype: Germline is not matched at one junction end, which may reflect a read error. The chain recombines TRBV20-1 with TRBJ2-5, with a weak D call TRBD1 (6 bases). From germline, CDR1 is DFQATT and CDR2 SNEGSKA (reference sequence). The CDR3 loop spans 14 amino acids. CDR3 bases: TGCAGTGCTAGTACCCTAGGACAGCAAGGGACCCAGTACTTC. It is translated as CSASTLGQQGTQYF.

DNA of the CDR3: TGTGCCAGCAGCCATCAAAGCCTAGCGGGATTCTACAATGAGCAGTTCTTC. As protein: CASSHQSLAGFYNEQFF. The chain employs TRBV14 and TRBJ2-1; 9 positions agree with TRBD2. This CDR3 is built from 17 residues. CDR1 SGHDN and CDR2 FVKESK come from the germline V gene. V shed 3 bases and J 3 bases; nucleotides not matched to a gene: 9.

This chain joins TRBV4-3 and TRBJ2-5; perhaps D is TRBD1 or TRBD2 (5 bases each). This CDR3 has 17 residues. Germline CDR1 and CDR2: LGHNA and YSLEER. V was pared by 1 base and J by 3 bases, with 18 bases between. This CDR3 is CASSQGWGSPTEETQYF. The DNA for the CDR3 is TGCGCCAGCAGCCAAGGATGGGGGAGTCCCACGGAAGAGACCCAGTACTTC.

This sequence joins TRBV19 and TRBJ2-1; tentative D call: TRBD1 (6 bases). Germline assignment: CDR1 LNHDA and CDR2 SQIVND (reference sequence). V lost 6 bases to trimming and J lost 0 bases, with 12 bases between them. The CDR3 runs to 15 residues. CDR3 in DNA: TGTGCCAGTAGGGACAGATTTAGCTCCTACAATGAGCAGTTCTTC. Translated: CASRDRFSSYNEQFF.

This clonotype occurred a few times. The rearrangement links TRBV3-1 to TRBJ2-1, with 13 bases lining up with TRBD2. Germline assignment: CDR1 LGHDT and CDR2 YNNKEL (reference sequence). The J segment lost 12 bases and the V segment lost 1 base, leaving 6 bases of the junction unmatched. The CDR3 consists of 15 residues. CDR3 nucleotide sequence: TGTGCCAGCAGCCAAGGTGGACTAGCGGGAGCCACGCAGTTCTTC. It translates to CASSQGGLAGATQFF.

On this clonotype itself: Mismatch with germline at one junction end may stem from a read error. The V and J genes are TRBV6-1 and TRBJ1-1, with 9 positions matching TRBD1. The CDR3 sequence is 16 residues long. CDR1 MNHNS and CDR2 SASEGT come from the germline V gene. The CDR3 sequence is CAISRGPGTGNTEAFF. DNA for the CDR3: TGTGCCATCAGTAGAGGGCCCGGGACAGGGAATACTGAAGCTTTCTTT.

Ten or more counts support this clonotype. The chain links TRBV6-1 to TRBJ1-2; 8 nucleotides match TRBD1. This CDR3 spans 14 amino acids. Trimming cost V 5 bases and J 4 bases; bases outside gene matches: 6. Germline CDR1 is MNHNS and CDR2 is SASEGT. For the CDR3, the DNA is TGTGCCAGCAGTTCGGGACAGGAAACCTATGGCTACACCTTC. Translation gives CASSSGQETYGYTF.

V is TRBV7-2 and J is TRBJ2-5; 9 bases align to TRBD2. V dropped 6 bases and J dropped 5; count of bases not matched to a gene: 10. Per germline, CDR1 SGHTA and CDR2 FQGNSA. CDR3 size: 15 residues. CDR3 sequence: CASSPPAGGRETQYF. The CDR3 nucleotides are TGTGCCAGCAGTCCCCCAGCGGGAGGCAGGGAGACCCAGTACTTC.

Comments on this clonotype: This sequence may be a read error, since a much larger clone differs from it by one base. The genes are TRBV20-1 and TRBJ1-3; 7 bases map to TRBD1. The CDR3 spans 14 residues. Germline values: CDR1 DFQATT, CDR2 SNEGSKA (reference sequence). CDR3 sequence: CSARPTGVGNTICF. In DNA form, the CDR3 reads TGCAGTGCTAGGCCCACAGGGGTCGGAAACACCATATGTTTT.